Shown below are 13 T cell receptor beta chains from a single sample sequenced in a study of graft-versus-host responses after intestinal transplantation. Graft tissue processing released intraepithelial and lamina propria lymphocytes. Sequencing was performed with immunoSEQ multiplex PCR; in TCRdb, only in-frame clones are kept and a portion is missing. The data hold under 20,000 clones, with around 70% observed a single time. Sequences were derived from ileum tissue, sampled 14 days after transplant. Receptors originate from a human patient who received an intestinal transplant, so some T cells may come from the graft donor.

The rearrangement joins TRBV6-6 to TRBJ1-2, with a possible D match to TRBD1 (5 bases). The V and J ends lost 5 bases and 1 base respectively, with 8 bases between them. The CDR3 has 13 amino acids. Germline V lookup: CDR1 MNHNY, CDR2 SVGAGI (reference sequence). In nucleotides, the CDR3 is TGTGCCAGCAGTCGAGGGGTTAACTATGGCTACACCTTC. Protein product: CASSRGVNYGYTF.

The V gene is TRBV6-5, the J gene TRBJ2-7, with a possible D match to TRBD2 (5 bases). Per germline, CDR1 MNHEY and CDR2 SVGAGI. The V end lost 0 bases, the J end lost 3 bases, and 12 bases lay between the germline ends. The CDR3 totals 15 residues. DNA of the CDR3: TGTGCCAGCAGTTACTCTCGGGGAGAAGTCTACGAGCAGTACTTC. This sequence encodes CASSYSRGEVYEQYF.

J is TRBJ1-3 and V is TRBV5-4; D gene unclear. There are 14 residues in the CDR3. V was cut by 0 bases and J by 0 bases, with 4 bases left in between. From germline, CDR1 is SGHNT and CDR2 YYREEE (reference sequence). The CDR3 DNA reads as TGTGCCAGCAGCTTGGACAACTCTGGAAACACCATATATTTT. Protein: CASSLDNSGNTIYF.

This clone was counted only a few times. The CDR3 DNA follows: TGCAGCGTGGAGGGGGACAGGGGACTTGAAAGCAATCAGCCCCAGCATTTT. This encodes CSVEGDRGLESNQPQHF. The chain uses TRBV29-1 and TRBJ1-5; 10 nucleotides line up with TRBD1. Germline trimming cut 6 bases from V and 1 base from J; bases unmatched to any gene: 12. This CDR3 comprises 17 residues. The V gene's germline CDR1 is SQVTM and CDR2 ANQGSEA.

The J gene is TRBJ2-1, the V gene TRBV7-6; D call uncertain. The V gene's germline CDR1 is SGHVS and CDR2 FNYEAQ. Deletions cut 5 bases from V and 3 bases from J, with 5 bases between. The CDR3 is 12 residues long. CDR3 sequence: CASSPDYNEQFF. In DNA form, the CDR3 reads TGTGCCAGCAGCCCGGACTACAATGAGCAGTTCTTC.

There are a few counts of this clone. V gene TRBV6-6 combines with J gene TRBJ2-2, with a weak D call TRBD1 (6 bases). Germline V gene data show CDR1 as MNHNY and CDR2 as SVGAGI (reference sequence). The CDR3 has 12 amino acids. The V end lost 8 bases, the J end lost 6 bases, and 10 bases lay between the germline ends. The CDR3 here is CASGRGPGELFF. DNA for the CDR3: TGTGCCAGCGGCAGGGGCCCCGGGGAGCTGTTTTTT.

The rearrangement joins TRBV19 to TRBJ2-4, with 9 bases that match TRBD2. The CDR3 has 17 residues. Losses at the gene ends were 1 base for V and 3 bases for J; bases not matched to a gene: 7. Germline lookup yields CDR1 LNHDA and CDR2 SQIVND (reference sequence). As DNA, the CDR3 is TGTGCCAGTAGTATAGCGACGGGACTAGCTTACAAAAACATTCAGTACTTC. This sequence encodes CASSIATGLAYKNIQYF.

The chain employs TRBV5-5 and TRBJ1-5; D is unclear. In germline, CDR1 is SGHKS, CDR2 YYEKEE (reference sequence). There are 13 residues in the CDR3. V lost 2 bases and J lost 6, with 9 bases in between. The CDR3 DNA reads TGTGCCAGCAGCTTAGGGCTGGCTCAGCCCCAGCATTTT. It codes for CASSLGLAQPQHF.

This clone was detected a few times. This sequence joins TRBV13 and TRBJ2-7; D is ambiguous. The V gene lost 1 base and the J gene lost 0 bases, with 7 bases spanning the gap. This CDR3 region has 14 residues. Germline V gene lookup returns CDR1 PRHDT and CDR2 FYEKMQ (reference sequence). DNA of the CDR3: TGTGCCAGCAGCTTAGCCCGAAACTCCTACGAGCAGTACTTC. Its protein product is CASSLARNSYEQYF. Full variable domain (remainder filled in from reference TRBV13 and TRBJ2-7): AAGVIQSPRHLIKEKRETATLKCYPIPRHDTVYWYQQGPGQDPQFLISFYEKMQSDKGSIPDRFSAQQFSDYHSELNMSSLELGDSALYFCASSLARNSYEQYFGPGTRLTVT.

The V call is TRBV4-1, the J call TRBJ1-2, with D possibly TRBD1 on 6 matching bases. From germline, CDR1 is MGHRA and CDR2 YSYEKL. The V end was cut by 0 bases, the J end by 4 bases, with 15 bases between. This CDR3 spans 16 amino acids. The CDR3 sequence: CASSQEAGQSFYGYTF. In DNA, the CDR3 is TGCGCCAGCAGCCAAGAGGCCGGACAGTCTTTCTATGGCTACACCTTC.

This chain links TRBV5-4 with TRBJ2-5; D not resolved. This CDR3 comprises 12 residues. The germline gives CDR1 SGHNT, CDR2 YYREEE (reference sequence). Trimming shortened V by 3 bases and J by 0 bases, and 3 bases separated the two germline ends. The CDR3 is CASSSNQETQYF. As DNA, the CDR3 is TGTGCCAGCAGCTCGAACCAAGAGACCCAGTACTTC.

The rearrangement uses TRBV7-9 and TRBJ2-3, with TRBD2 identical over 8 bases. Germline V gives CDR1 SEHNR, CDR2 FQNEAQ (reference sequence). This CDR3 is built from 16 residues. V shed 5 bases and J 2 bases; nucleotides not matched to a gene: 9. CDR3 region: CASSPTAGADTDTQYF. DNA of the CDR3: TGTGCCAGCAGCCCAACAGCGGGGGCAGACACAGATACGCAGTATTTT.

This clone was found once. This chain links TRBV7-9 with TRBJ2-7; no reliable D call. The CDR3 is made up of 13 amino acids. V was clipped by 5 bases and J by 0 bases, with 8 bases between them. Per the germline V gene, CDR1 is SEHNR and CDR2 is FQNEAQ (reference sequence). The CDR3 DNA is TGTGCCAGCAGCCGTCCGCACTCCTACGAGCAGTACTTC. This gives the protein CASSRPHSYEQYF.